The 28 T cell receptor beta chains presented below share a single source sample, sequenced in a study of beta chain features in type 1 diabetes (dated by TCRdb to the late 2010s). The investigation overall reported the following: A moderate but significant shortening of TCRB CDR3 length was observed in type 1 diabetes patients in all four CD4+ subsets.

The library was obtained by the immunoSEQ multiplex PCR assay. The entire isolated RNA was reverse transcribed using the High Capacity cDNA Reverse Transcription Kit, and thus expressed TCRB transcripts were sequenced. TCRdb retrieved this table from immuneACCESS and kept in-frame rearrangements only. Not all clones are present; in checked studies, unresolved V genes account for under half, and no reason is known for the remainder. The sample has 500,000 to 850,000 clones on record, over 13% of them singletons. Together, the top ten hold approximately 0.039% of the sample. No antigen has been identified for these receptors. Sequenced material: naive CD4+ T cells from blood. The intended sense of this specimen's cell subset or site label: true naive CD4+ T cells. Source of these receptors: a young man with type 1 diabetes.

This clone was seen more than once but under ten times. DNA of the CDR3: TGTGCCTGGCGGGAGTCTGGGTGGCGGACAGATACGCAGTATTTT. Amino acid sequence: CAWRESGWRTDTQYF. The V and J genes are TRBV30 and TRBJ2-3, with D possibly TRBD2 on 6 matching bases. Trimming removed 5 bases from V and 3 bases from J, with 18 bases in between. Germline V gives CDR1 GTSNPN, CDR2 SVGIG (reference sequence). The CDR3 runs to 15 residues.

This chain links TRBV9 with TRBJ1-1; TRBD1 matches 8 bases. The CDR3 is 15 amino acids. The V and J ends lost 4 bases and 4 bases, in that order; junction bases with no gene match: 9. Germline V gene lookup returns CDR1 SGDLS and CDR2 YYNGEE. The CDR3 region has the DNA TGTGCCAGCAGCCCCCGGACAGGGCCGACCACTGAAGCTTTCTTT. Its translation: CASSPRTGPTTEAFF.

The rearrangement joins TRBV27 to TRBJ1-2; 8 nucleotides agree with TRBD1. V lost 6 bases, J lost 7 bases, and 7 bases stayed unmatched. In germline, CDR1 is MNHEY, CDR2 SMNVEV (reference sequence). The CDR3 totals 13 residues. The CDR3 region has the DNA TGTGCCAGCAGGCGGACAGGGAATAGTGGCTACACCTTC. Amino acids: CASRRTGNSGYTF.

V and J are TRBV4-3 and TRBJ2-7, with D perhaps matching TRBD1 or TRBD2 (5 bases each). CDR3 size: 16 residues. CDR1 is LGHNA, CDR2 YSLEER, per germline. The V and J ends lost 4 bases and 0 bases respectively, with 16 bases between them. Here the CDR3 reads CASSPNSGRTSYEQYF. The CDR3 DNA reads as TGCGCCAGCAGCCCAAATTCGGGACGGACCTCCTACGAGCAGTACTTC.

There are a few counts of this clone. The chain carries TRBV30 and TRBJ2-2; tentative D call: TRBD1 (6 bases). The germline gives CDR1 GTSNPN, CDR2 SVGIG (reference sequence). The CDR3 is 13 residues long. Trimming shortened V by 0 bases and J by 7 bases, and 9 bases separated the two germline ends. The CDR3 protein is CAWSVQGRGELFF. The CDR3 DNA reads TGTGCCTGGAGTGTACAGGGACGCGGGGAGCTGTTTTTT.

This clone was picked up a small number of times. The chain uses TRBV7-8 and TRBJ1-5; D remains unclear. Germline V gene lookup returns CDR1 SGHVS and CDR2 FQNEAQ. The CDR3 runs 13 residues. V dropped 2 bases and J dropped 7 bases, with 9 bases sitting between them. CDR3 loop: CASSLRGDQPQHF. The CDR3 region has the DNA TGTGCCAGCAGCTTAAGAGGAGACCAGCCCCAGCATTTT.

This clone was observed a few times. Here the CDR3 reads CASGTQRNTEAFF. The CDR3 DNA follows: TGTGCCAGTGGAACACAGAGGAACACTGAAGCTTTCTTT. The chain carries TRBV19 and TRBJ1-1; D is unclear. The CDR3 totals 13 residues. V gave up 8 bases and J gave up 1 base, with 11 bases separating them. Looked up from germline, CDR1 is LNHDA and CDR2 is SQIVND (reference sequence).

The sample holds a few counts of this clone. This chain links TRBV9 with TRBJ2-1; 7 nucleotides match TRBD2. Trimming removed 0 bases from V and 10 bases from J; junction bases left unmatched: 16. In germline, CDR1 is SGDLS, CDR2 YYNGEE. The length of the CDR3 is 17 residues. CDR3 region: CASSVGSGTTLAGEQFF. In nucleotides, the CDR3 is TGTGCCAGCAGCGTAGGTTCGGGGACCACCTTAGCGGGCGAGCAGTTCTTC.

CDR3 DNA: TGCGCCAGCAGCTTGTCTACAGAGTTCACAGATACGCAGTATTTT. Protein product: CASSLSTEFTDTQYF. The V call is TRBV5-1, the J call TRBJ2-3; D gene uncertain. The CDR3 totals 15 residues. Trimming stripped 1 base from V and 2 bases from J, with 11 bases between. CDR1 and CDR2 from the germline V gene are SGHRS and YFSETQ.

As concerns this clone: Other nucleotide sequences in the sample specify the same CDR3. The chain recombines TRBV7-2 with TRBJ1-2; unclear D gene. Germline V gives CDR1 SGHTA, CDR2 FQGNSA. Trimming removed 1 base from V and 3 bases from J, with 6 bases in between. The CDR3 runs 13 residues. CDR3 bases: TGTGCCAGCAGCTTAGTTGGGGACTATGGCTACACCTTC. As protein: CASSLVGDYGYTF. Looking up the rest from reference TRBV7-2 and TRBJ1-2 gives the full variable domain: GAGVSQSPSNKVTEKGKDVELRCDPISGHTALYWYRQSLGQGLEFLIYFQGNSAPDKSGLPSDRFSAERTGGSVSTLTIQRTQQEDSAVYLCASSLVGDYGYTFGSGTRLTVV.

In regard to this clone: Distinct nucleotide sequences in the sample also encode this CDR3. CDR3 in amino acids: CASSLAGANTEAFF. In DNA, the CDR3 is TGTGCCAGCAGCTTAGCAGGGGCGAACACTGAAGCTTTCTTT. The chain carries TRBV7-9 and TRBJ1-1; D might be TRBD1 (5 bases). V lost 0 bases, J lost 1 base, and 6 bases lay in between. Germline CDR1 is SEHNR and CDR2 is FQNEAQ (reference sequence). The CDR3 consists of 14 residues.

The CDR3 sequence: CAWNRFSSYNSPLHF. In nucleotides, the CDR3 is TGTGCCTGGAACAGGTTCAGCTCCTATAATTCACCCCTCCACTTT. V and J are TRBV30 and TRBJ1-6, with D possibly matching TRBD1 (5 bases). This CDR3 is built from 15 residues. Per germline, CDR1 GTSNPN and CDR2 SVGIG (reference sequence). V was trimmed by 4 bases and J by 0 bases, leaving 10 bases between them.

This clone has more than one count but fewer than ten. The chain employs TRBV18 and TRBJ1-4, with no clear D. V was clipped by 3 bases and J by 5 bases, with 13 bases between them. The CDR3 runs to 15 residues. Germline V gene sequence: CDR1 KGHSH, CDR2 LQKENI. CDR3: CASSPPAGRNEKLFF. The CDR3 DNA reads TGTGCCAGCTCACCCCCGGCGGGCCGAAATGAAAAACTGTTTTTT. Variable domain in full (rest from reference TRBV18 and TRBJ1-4): NAGVMQNPRHLVRRRGQEARLRCSPMKGHSHVYWYRQLPEEGLKFMVYLQKENIIDESGMPKERFSAEFPKEGPSILRIQQVVRGDSAAYFCASSPPAGRNEKLFFGSGTQLSVL.

This clone was observed a few times. This chain joins TRBV10-3 and TRBJ1-4, with 7 positions matching TRBD1. The CDR3 loop spans 15 amino acids. Trimming removed 3 bases from V and 5 bases from J; junction bases left unmatched: 6. CDR1 is ENHRY and CDR2 is SYGVKD in the germline V gene. DNA of the CDR3: TGTGCCATCAGTGATCTGGGACAGTCGAATGAAAAACTGTTTTTT. The encoded protein is CAISDLGQSNEKLFF.

J is TRBJ2-7 and V is TRBV7-9; D is perhaps TRBD2 (5 bases). V lost 0 bases, J lost 6 bases, and 12 bases lay in between. The CDR3 is 14 amino acids. Germline CDR1 is SEHNR and CDR2 is FQNEAQ (reference sequence). CDR3 region: CASSLAGRVVEQYF. CDR3 sequence (DNA): TGTGCCAGCAGCTTAGCCGGGCGGGTGGTCGAGCAGTACTTC.

J is TRBJ2-1 and V is TRBV14; D ambiguous. This CDR3 comprises 11 residues. Germline lookup yields CDR1 SGHDN and CDR2 FVKESK. Trimming removed 4 bases from V and 8 bases from J, with 6 bases in between. In nucleotides, the CDR3 is TGTGCCAGCAGCCTTTTCGATGAGCAGTTCTTC. It yields the protein CASSLFDEQFF.

V is TRBV9 and J is TRBJ2-5; no clear D gene. Germline V gene lookup returns CDR1 SGDLS and CDR2 YYNGEE. CDR3 length: 14 residues. V dropped 0 bases and J dropped 5 bases, with 11 bases sitting between them. This chain's CDR3 is CASSVGGAWETQYF. Here the CDR3 DNA reads TGTGCCAGCAGCGTAGGTGGTGCCTGGGAGACCCAGTACTTC.

This clone was recorded a few times. The chain links TRBV2 to TRBJ2-7; D possibly corresponds to TRBD2 (5 bases). The CDR3 extends over 13 amino acids. V gave up 6 bases and J gave up 3 bases, with 12 bases separating them. The V gene's germline CDR1 is SNHLY and CDR2 FYNNEI. The CDR3 nucleotides read TGTGCCAGCAGGGCGGGCACCTACTACGAGCAGTACTTC. This codes for CASRAGTYYEQYF.

This clone was counted a few times. The chain joins TRBV5-1 to TRBJ1-2, with 9 bases aligning to TRBD1. The CDR3 extends over 14 amino acids. V shed 1 base, J shed 8 bases, and the junction held 6 bases outside the gene matches. Germline CDR1 and CDR2: SGHRS and YFSETQ. In nucleotides, the CDR3 is TGCGCCAGCAGCTTGAAGGACAGGGGAGGAGGCTACACCTTC. This translates into CASSLKDRGGGYTF. Combining the CDR3 with reference TRBV5-1 and TRBJ1-2 gives the whole variable domain KAGVTQTPRYLIKTRGQQVTLSCSPISGHRSVSWYQQTPGQGLQFLFEYFSETQRNKGNFPGRFSGRQFSNSRSEMNVSTLELGDSALYLCASSLKDRGGGYTFGSGTRLTVV.

This chain links TRBV7-2 with TRBJ2-1, with unresolved D. Trimming left V 1 base short and J 11 bases short, with 18 bases between. Germline values: CDR1 SGHTA, CDR2 FQGNSA. The CDR3 loop spans 15 amino acids. The CDR3 region is CASSLGGISGPQQFF. CDR3 DNA sequence: TGTGCCAGCAGCTTAGGTGGGATTTCCGGCCCCCAGCAGTTCTTC.

The chain employs TRBV2 and TRBJ2-1; D remains ambiguous. Deletions cut 0 bases from V and 7 bases from J, with 4 bases between. Germline values: CDR1 SNHLY, CDR2 FYNNEI. The CDR3 totals 12 residues. CDR3 coding DNA: TGTGCCAGCAGTGAAGCGGTGAATGAGCAGTTCTTC. It yields the protein CASSEAVNEQFF.

The chain carries TRBV15 and TRBJ2-1; D may be TRBD1 (6 bases). V was trimmed by 0 bases and J by 7 bases, leaving 19 bases between them. This CDR3 has 17 amino acids. Germline-derived CDR1 and CDR2 are LNHNV and YYDKDF (reference sequence). This chain's CDR3 is CATSRDVIIGGRNEQFF. The DNA of the CDR3 is TGTGCCACCAGCAGAGATGTTATAATAGGGGGTAGAAATGAGCAGTTCTTC.

This clone was seen a handful of times. The chain joins TRBV19 to TRBJ1-2; no reliable D call. V lost 3 bases, J lost 5 bases, and 13 bases lay in between. The CDR3 consists of 14 residues. Germline CDR1 LNHDA, CDR2 SQIVND (reference sequence). The DNA of the CDR3 is TGTGCCAGTAGTATCCCCGCCTACGGGTATGGCTACACCTTC. This encodes CASSIPAYGYGYTF.

The rearrangement links TRBV30 to TRBJ2-5; no definite D call. Trimming took off 2 bases at V and 2 bases at J, with 6 bases between the two ends. This CDR3 region has 12 residues. Germline V lookup: CDR1 GTSNPN, CDR2 SVGIG (reference sequence). Here the CDR3 reads CAWSLGQETQYF. The CDR3 DNA reads as TGTGCCTGGAGTCTCGGGCAAGAGACCCAGTACTTC.

This chain uses TRBV6-5 with TRBJ2-1; 7 bases are shared with TRBD1. After removal of 6 bases from V and 7 bases from J, the junction contained 6 bases not matched to a gene. Germline CDR1 reads MNHEY; CDR2 reads SVGAGI. There are 13 residues in the CDR3. CDR3 bases: TGTGCCAGCAGCTTGGACAGGCTGAATGAGCAGTTCTTC. Protein: CASSLDRLNEQFF.

This clone was found a few times. The rearrangement uses TRBV5-6 and TRBJ2-7; 13 positions match TRBD2. The CDR3 extends over 16 amino acids. Trimming cost V 0 bases and J 6 bases; bases outside gene matches: 6. Per germline, CDR1 SGHDT and CDR2 YYEEEE. CDR3 in DNA: TGTGCCAGCAGCTTGGTTTGGACTAGCGGGAGTGTCGAGCAGTACTTC. Amino acids: CASSLVWTSGSVEQYF.

The chain joins TRBV30 to TRBJ2-1; 8 nucleotides line up with TRBD1. The CDR3 runs 11 residues. Per the germline V gene, CDR1 is GTSNPN and CDR2 is SVGIG (reference sequence). The CDR3 protein is CAGQGYNEQFF. The CDR3 nucleotides read TGTGCTGGACAGGGTTACAATGAGCAGTTCTTC.

In this sample, this clone turned up a few times. This chain links TRBV7-9 with TRBJ2-7; weak D call: TRBD1 (6 bases). Germline V gene sequence: CDR1 SEHNR, CDR2 FQNEAQ (reference sequence). V dropped 4 bases and J dropped 6 bases, with 19 bases sitting between them. This CDR3 contains 15 residues. CDR3 nucleotides: TGTGCCAGCAGCTCCAGGGGTTCCTCCTCGGGCGAGCAGTACTTC. It is translated as CASSSRGSSSGEQYF.